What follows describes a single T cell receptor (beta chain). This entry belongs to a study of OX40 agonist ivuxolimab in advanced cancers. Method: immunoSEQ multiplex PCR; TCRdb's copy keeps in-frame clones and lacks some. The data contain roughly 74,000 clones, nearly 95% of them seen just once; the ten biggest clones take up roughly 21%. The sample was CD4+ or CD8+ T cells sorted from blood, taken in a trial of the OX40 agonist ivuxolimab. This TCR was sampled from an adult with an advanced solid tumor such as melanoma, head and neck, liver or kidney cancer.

CDR3 sequence: CSGLTGSTGTGYNEQFF. In nucleotides, the CDR3 is TGCAGCGGCCTTACAGGTTCTACCGGGACTGGATACAATGAGCAGTTCTTC. The V call is TRBV29-1, the J call TRBJ2-1; tentatively, D is TRBD2 (6 bases). Trimming removed 7 bases at V and 4 bases at J, with 26 bases between. The CDR3 has 17 amino acids. Germline-derived CDR1 and CDR2 are SQVTM and ANQGSEA.